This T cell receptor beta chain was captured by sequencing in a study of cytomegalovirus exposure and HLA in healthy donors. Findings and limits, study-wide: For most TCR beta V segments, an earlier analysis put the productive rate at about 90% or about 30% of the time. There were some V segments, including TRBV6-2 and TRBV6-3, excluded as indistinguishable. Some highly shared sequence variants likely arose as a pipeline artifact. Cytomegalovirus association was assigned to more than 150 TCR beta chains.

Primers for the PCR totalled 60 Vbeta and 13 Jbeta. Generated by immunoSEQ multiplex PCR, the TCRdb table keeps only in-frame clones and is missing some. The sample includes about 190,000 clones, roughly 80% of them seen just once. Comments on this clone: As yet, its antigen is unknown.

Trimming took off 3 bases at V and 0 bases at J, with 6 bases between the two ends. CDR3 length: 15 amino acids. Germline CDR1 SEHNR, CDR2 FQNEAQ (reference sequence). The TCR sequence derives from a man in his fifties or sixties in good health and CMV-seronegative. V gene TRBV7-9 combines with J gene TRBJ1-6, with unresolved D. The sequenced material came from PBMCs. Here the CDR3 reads CASSFGSSYNSPLHF. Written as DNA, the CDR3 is TGTGCCAGCAGCTTTGGTAGCTCCTATAATTCACCCCTCCACTTT.